A single sample is the source of the 14 T cell receptor beta chains below, sequenced in a study of CD8 T cells in Susac syndrome. RNA amounts of about 0.5 to 1 ug underwent reverse transcription with random hexamers. Each CDR3 protein gets one entry after TCRdb re-called the immunoSEQ multiplex PCR reads with MiXCR. The profile covers about 300,000 distinct CDR3 sequences, with 89% appearing a single time and around 0.18% taken by the ten largest. Sample: CD8+ T cells from PBMCs. These receptors were obtained from a human donor with multiple sclerosis.

This clonotype was seen only once. CDR3 in amino acids: CASSESGRALTDEQYF. The CDR3 DNA is TGTGCCAGCAGCGAGAGCGGGAGGGCCTTGACAGACGAGCAGTACTTC. The chain recombines TRBV9 with TRBJ2-7, with 10 bases identical to TRBD2. From germline, CDR1 is SGDLS and CDR2 YYNGEE. The V gene end was trimmed by 3 bases and the J gene end by 5 bases; junction bases not matched to a gene: 11. This CDR3 comprises 16 residues.

This chain joins TRBV7-9 and TRBJ2-6; D possibly corresponds to TRBD2 (5 bases). Trimming removed 8 bases at V and 4 bases at J, with 15 bases between. The CDR3 loop spans 15 amino acids. Germline CDR1 SEHNR, CDR2 FQNEAQ (reference sequence). CDR3 coding DNA: TGTGCCAGCGGAGGTGCGGGCCAGGGGGCCAACGTCCTGACTTTC. Amino acids: CASGGAGQGANVLTF.

The genes are TRBV29-1 and TRBJ2-2; D unclear. The germline CDR1 and CDR2 sequences are SQVTM and ANQGSEA. Trimming took off 6 bases at V and 2 bases at J, with 7 bases between the two ends. The CDR3 is made up of 12 amino acids. CDR3 coding DNA: TGCAGCGTAATCTTCAACACCGGGGAGCTGTTTTTT. This gives the protein CSVIFNTGELFF.

The chain has TRBV11-2 and TRBJ2-7; D is unclear. V was pared by 8 bases and J by 0 bases, with 17 bases between. Germline V lookup: CDR1 SGHAT, CDR2 FQNNGV. This CDR3 contains 15 residues. In DNA, the CDR3 is TGTGCCAGCGTCTTCGATCCGTTAAGCTCCTACGAGCAGTACTTC. This gives the protein CASVFDPLSSYEQYF.

The V call is TRBV4-1, the J call TRBJ1-2, with TRBD1 matching over 7 bases. Trimming at V came to 6 bases and at J to 5 bases, leaving 9 bases not matched to a gene. This CDR3 contains 14 residues. CDR1 and CDR2 (germline): MGHRA, YSYEKL. In DNA, the CDR3 is TGCGCCAGCAGGCATCCGGGACAGAGTTATGGCTACACCTTC. Encoded protein: CASRHPGQSYGYTF.

This clonotype was counted a few times. V is TRBV6-1 and J is TRBJ2-2, with D maybe TRBD2 (6 bases). The germline CDR1 and CDR2 sequences are MNHNS and SASEGT. The CDR3 is 16 residues long. Trimming removed 4 bases at V and 0 bases at J, with 12 bases between. The CDR3 spells CASSVGTLANTGELFF. The CDR3 DNA sequence: TGTGCCAGCAGTGTCGGGACTCTCGCGAACACCGGGGAGCTGTTTTTT.

The genes are TRBV7-6 and TRBJ2-6, with 12 positions matching TRBD1. The CDR3 sequence is 20 residues long. From germline, CDR1 is SGHVS and CDR2 FNYEAQ. Germline trimming cut 1 base from V and 2 bases from J; bases unmatched to any gene: 9. CDR3 loop: CASSLGSSGTGGAGANVLTF. In DNA, the CDR3 is TGTGCCAGCAGCTTAGGATCGTCCGGGACAGGGGGCGCTGGGGCCAACGTCCTGACTTTC.

The rearrangement joins TRBV11-2 to TRBJ1-1, with D perhaps TRBD1 (6 bases). V lost 3 bases and J lost 0, with 14 bases in between. This CDR3 is built from 16 residues. Germline V gives CDR1 SGHAT, CDR2 FQNNGV. The CDR3 protein is CASSLAWDTLNTEAFF. The CDR3 bases are TGTGCCAGCAGCTTGGCTTGGGACACCCTGAACACTGAAGCTTTCTTT. Full variable domain (outside the CDR3, taken from reference TRBV11-2 and TRBJ1-1): EAGVAQSPRYKIIEKRQSVAFWCNPISGHATLYWYQQILGQGPKLLIQFQNNGVVDDSQLPKDRFSAERLKGVDSTLKIQPAKLEDSAVYLCASSLAWDTLNTEAFFGQGTRLTVV.

This clonotype occurred once. The gene calls are TRBV11-2 and TRBJ2-1; the match to TRBD1 covers 9 bases. This CDR3 has 17 amino acids. Trimming removed 2 bases from V and 8 bases from J; junction bases left unmatched: 13. Germline CDR1 is SGHAT and CDR2 is FQNNGV. The CDR3 region has the DNA TGTGCCAGCAGCTTAAGTGCCGGGACAGGGAGGGTCCATGAGCAGTTCTTC. It translates to CASSLSAGTGRVHEQFF.

This clonotype was detected a few times. This chain joins TRBV28 and TRBJ2-7; D possibly corresponds to TRBD2 (6 bases). Germline values: CDR1 MDHEN, CDR2 SYDVKM. This CDR3 is built from 13 residues. V was trimmed by 3 bases and J by 6 bases, leaving 12 bases between them. For the CDR3, the DNA is TGTGCCAGCAGTTTGAATAGGGGAGGCGAGCAGTACTTC. Its protein is CASSLNRGGEQYF. The whole variable domain, filled in from reference TRBV28 and TRBJ2-7, reads DVKVTQSSRYLVKRTGEKVFLECVQDMDHENMFWYRQDPGLGLRLIYFSYDVKMKEKGDIPEGYSVSREKKERFSLILESASTNQTSMYLCASSLNRGGEQYFGPGTRLTVT.

The chain has TRBV9 and TRBJ2-1; D might be TRBD1 or TRBD2, each matching 6 bases. The CDR3 contains 15 residues. V dropped 2 bases and J dropped 7 bases, with 16 bases sitting between them. The germline CDR1 and CDR2 sequences are SGDLS and YYNGEE. This CDR3 reads CASSVDLGGGNEQFF. CDR3 coding DNA: TGTGCCAGCAGCGTGGACCTGGGGGGCGGTAATGAGCAGTTCTTC.

This clonotype was seen just once. The chain links TRBV12-3 or TRBV12-4 to TRBJ1-5; maybe TRBD1 (5 bases). Between the trimmed V and J ends, which lost 5 bases and 7 bases, there was a span of 9 bases. This CDR3 is 12 amino acids long. In nucleotides, the CDR3 is TGTGCCAGCAGTGAACAGGTCCAGCCCCAGCATTTT. It yields the protein CASSEQVQPQHF.

The gene calls are TRBV7-9 and TRBJ2-7; the match to TRBD2 covers 8 bases. The V gene end was trimmed by 5 bases and the J gene end by 0 bases; junction bases not matched to a gene: 12. Germline CDR1 reads SEHNR; CDR2 reads FQNEAQ (reference sequence). The CDR3 sequence is 17 residues long. CDR3 DNA sequence: TGTGCCAGCAGCCCGGCCAATTTAGCGGGGCTCTCCTACGAGCAGTACTTC. Encoded protein: CASSPANLAGLSYEQYF.

This chain links TRBV20-1 with TRBJ1-1; TRBD1 matches 7 bases. The CDR3 extends over 12 amino acids. The germline CDR1 and CDR2 sequences are DFQATT and SNEGSKA (reference sequence). After removal of 5 bases from V and 5 bases from J, the junction contained 5 bases not matched to a gene. The CDR3 coding sequence is TGCAGTGCTTGGACAGGTTGGACTGAAGCTTTCTTT. Encoded protein: CSAWTGWTEAFF.